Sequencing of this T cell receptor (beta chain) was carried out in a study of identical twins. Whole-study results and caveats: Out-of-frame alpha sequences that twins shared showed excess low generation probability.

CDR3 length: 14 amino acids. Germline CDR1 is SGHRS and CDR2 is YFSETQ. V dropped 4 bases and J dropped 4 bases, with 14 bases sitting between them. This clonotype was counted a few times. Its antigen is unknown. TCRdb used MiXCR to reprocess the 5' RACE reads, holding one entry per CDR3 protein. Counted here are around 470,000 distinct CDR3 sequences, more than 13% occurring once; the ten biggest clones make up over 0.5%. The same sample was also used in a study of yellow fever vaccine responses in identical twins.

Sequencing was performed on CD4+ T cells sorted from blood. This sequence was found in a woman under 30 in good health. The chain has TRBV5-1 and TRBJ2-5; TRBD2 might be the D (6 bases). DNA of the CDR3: TGCGCCAGCAGCCCGACTAGTATGGGAGAGACCCAGTACTTC. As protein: CASSPTSMGETQYF.